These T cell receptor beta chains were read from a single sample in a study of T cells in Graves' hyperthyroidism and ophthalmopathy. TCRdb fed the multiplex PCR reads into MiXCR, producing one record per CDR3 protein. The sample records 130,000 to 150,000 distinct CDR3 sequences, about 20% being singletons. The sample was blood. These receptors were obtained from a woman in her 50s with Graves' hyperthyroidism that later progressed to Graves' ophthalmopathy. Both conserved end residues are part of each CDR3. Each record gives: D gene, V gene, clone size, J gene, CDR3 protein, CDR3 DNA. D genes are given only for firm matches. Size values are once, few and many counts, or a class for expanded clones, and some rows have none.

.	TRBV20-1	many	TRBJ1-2	CSATDPRDNYGYTF	TGCAGTGCCACTGACCCTCGGGACAACTATGGCTACACCTTC
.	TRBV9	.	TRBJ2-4	CASSARGLREDVGKNIQYF	TGTGCCAGCAGCGCCCGGGGGTTGAGGGAGGACGTAGGCAAAAACATTCAGTACTTC
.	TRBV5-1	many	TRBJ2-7	CASSLAADRPYEQYF	TGCGCCAGCAGCTTGGCTGCGGACCGTCCCTACGAGCAGTACTTC
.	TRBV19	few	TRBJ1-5	CASSPWMSNQPQHF	TGTGCCAGTAGTCCGTGGATGAGCAATCAGCCCCAGCATTTT
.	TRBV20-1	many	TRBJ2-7	CSARDFGDEQYF	TGCAGTGCGAGGGACTTCGGGGACGAGCAGTACTTC
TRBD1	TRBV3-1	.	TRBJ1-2	CASSPSAGGGYTF	TGTGCCAGCAGCCCCTCGGCAGGGGGCGGCTACACCTTC
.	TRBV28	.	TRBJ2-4	CASSDLIGGIQYF	TGTGCCAGCAGTGATCTGATAGGAGGAATTCAGTACTTC
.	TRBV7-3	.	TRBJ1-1	CASSLTFFGQSNTEAFF	TGTGCCAGCAGCTTAACTTTCTTCGGACAGTCGAACACTGAAGCTTTCTTT
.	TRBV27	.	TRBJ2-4	CASSLTSRLAKNIQYF	TGTGCCAGCAGTTTAACGAGTCGACTAGCCAAAAACATTCAGTACTTC
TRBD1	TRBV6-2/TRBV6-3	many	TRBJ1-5	CASSTGQGQSQPQHF	TGTGCCAGCAGTACCGGACAGGGACAATCTCAGCCCCAGCATTTT
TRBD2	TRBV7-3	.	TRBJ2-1	CASSLRGSGMCLSGFF	TGTGCCAGCAGCTTAAGGGGTAGCGGGATGTGCCTAAGCGGGTTCTTC
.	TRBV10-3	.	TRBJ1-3	CAITRSAGNTIYF	TGTGCCATCACCAGGTCAGCGGGAAACACCATATATTTT
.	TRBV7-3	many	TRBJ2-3	CASSLHPPGSSTDTQYF	TGTGCCAGCAGCTTACATCCTCCGGGTTCTAGCACAGATACGCAGTATTTT
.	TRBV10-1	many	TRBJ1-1	CASSENRDTEAFF	TGCGCCAGCAGTGAGAACAGGGACACTGAAGCTTTCTTT
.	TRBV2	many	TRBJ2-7	CASSEDWTDEQYF	TGTGCCAGCAGTGAAGATTGGACAGACGAGCAGTACTTC
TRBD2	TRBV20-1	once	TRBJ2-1	CSATIAGGDYNEQFF	TGCAGTGCTACAATAGCGGGAGGGGACTACAATGAGCAGTTCTTC
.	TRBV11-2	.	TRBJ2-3	CASRRLADTQYF	TGTGCCAGCAGGAGACTAGCAGATACGCAGTATTTT
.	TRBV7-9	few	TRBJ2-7	CASSQGRVSPYEQYF	TGTGCCAGCAGCCAGGGCAGGGTTTCCCCCTACGAGCAGTACTTC
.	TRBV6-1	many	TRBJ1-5	CASSEALNQPQHF	TGTGCCAGCAGTGAAGCCCTCAATCAGCCCCAGCATTTT
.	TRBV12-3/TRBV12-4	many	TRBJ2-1	CASSPRTGLNEQFF	TGTGCCAGCAGCCCCCGGACTGGGCTCAATGAGCAGTTCTTC
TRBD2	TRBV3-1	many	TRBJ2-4	CASSQGFSGSTGNIQYF	TGTGCCAGCAGCCAAGGGTTTAGCGGGAGCACGGGGAACATTCAGTACTTC
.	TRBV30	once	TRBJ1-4	CAWSLQGDEKLFF	TGTGCCTGGAGTTTACAGGGCGATGAAAAACTGTTTTTT
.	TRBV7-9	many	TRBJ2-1	CASSPRHLDEQFF	TGTGCCAGCAGCCCTAGGCATCTTGATGAGCAGTTCTTC
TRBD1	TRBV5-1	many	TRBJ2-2	CASSLSPGGRDTGELFF	TGCGCCAGCAGCTTGAGTCCAGGGGGCAGGGACACCGGGGAGCTGTTTTTT
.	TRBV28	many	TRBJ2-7	CASSLWGDNTYEQYF	TGTGCCAGCAGTTTATGGGGGGATAATACCTACGAGCAGTACTTC
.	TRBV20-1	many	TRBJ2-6	CSARDQTGANVLTF	TGCAGTGCTAGAGATCAGACTGGGGCCAACGTCCTGACTTTC